These 24 T cell receptor beta chains came from one sample sequenced in a study of identical twins. In TCRdb, the 5' RACE reads were re-called with MiXCR into one record per CDR3 protein. This table holds about 340,000 distinct CDR3 sequences, roughly an eighth found once. These data were likewise used in another study, on yellow fever vaccine responses in identical twins.

What was sequenced was CD8+ T cells sorted from blood. Source of these receptors: a woman under 30 in good health.

The table lists this clonotype with a few counts. The chain combines TRBV15 with TRBJ2-3, with D possibly being TRBD2 (6 bases). Looked up from germline, CDR1 is LNHNV and CDR2 is YYDKDF (reference sequence). There are 16 residues in the CDR3. V was clipped by 2 bases and J by 4 bases, with 16 bases between them. The CDR3 protein is CATSRTMAGPPDTQYF. The DNA for the CDR3 is TGTGCCACCAGCAGAACTATGGCGGGGCCGCCAGATACGCAGTATTTT.

This clonotype appeared many times. The rearrangement joins TRBV29-1 to TRBJ2-1, with 11 nucleotides matching TRBD2. Germline V CDR1 and CDR2: SQVTM, ANQGSEA. Losses at the gene ends were 7 bases for V and 6 bases for J; bases not matched to a gene: 5. This CDR3 is built from 13 residues. CDR3 amino acids: CSAPGTSGNEQFF. The CDR3 DNA reads as TGCAGCGCCCCCGGGACTAGCGGCAATGAGCAGTTCTTC.

This clonotype was detected only a few times. CDR3 region: CSANGNSYNEQFF. CDR3 DNA sequence: TGCAGTGCTAACGGGAACTCCTACAATGAGCAGTTCTTC. The chain links TRBV20-1 to TRBJ2-1; TRBD2 is a possible D gene (5 bases). The germline V gene has CDR1 DFQATT and CDR2 SNEGSKA (reference sequence). This CDR3 has 13 residues. Trimming shortened V by 4 bases and J by 0 bases, and 7 bases separated the two germline ends.

This clonotype was observed a few times. This sequence joins TRBV6-1 and TRBJ2-7, with D perhaps being TRBD1 or TRBD2 (6 bases each). Trimming pared 10 bases from V and 0 bases from J, leaving 22 bases between. Germline CDR1 MNHNS, CDR2 SASEGT. The CDR3 has 16 residues. The CDR3 reads CATASGARKLSYEQYF. CDR3 coding DNA: TGTGCCACCGCCTCGGGGGCAAGAAAACTCTCCTACGAGCAGTACTTC.

In DNA form, the CDR3 reads TGTGCCAGCAACGTCGACAGGGGACTTGGCTACACCTTC. Its protein product is CASNVDRGLGYTF. The chain couples TRBV12-3 or TRBV12-4 to TRBJ1-2, with 8 bases aligning to TRBD1. There are 13 residues in the CDR3. Trimming took 7 bases from V and 7 from J; bases not matched to a gene: 8.

The V gene is TRBV7-8, the J gene TRBJ2-1; D is perhaps TRBD2 (6 bases). This CDR3 comprises 16 residues. CDR1 and CDR2 (germline): SGHVS, FQNEAQ. The V end was cut by 4 bases, the J end by 4 bases, with 17 bases between. The CDR3 spells CASSSPGAGNYNEQFF. CDR3 in DNA: TGTGCCAGCAGCTCCCCCGGGGCGGGGAATTACAATGAGCAGTTCTTC.

This chain uses TRBV3-1 with TRBJ2-1; no firm D call. The CDR3 has 19 residues. Trimming pared 0 bases from V and 0 bases from J, leaving 18 bases between. Germline V lookup: CDR1 LGHDT, CDR2 YNNKEL (reference sequence). CDR3 amino acids: CASSQDGEGPSISYNEQFF. CDR3 bases: TGTGCCAGCAGCCAAGATGGGGAAGGCCCTTCAATCTCCTACAATGAGCAGTTCTTC.

The chain recombines TRBV5-1 with TRBJ2-1; 8 nucleotides line up with TRBD1. The CDR3 has 17 amino acids. Germline V gene data show CDR1 as SGHRS and CDR2 as YFSETQ. Germline trimming cut 0 bases from V and 3 bases from J; bases unmatched to any gene: 8. The CDR3 DNA is TGCGCCAGCAGCTTGGCGAGCAGGGGGCTTCTCTACAATGAGCAGTTCTTC. Its translation: CASSLASRGLLYNEQFF. The complete variable domain, with remaining parts taken from reference TRBV5-1 and TRBJ2-1, reads KAGVTQTPRYLIKTRGQQVTLSCSPISGHRSVSWYQQTPGQGLQFLFEYFSETQRNKGNFPGRFSGRQFSNSRSEMNVSTLELGDSALYLCASSLASRGLLYNEQFFGPGTRLTVL.

The chain joins TRBV11-2 to TRBJ2-7; 9 nucleotides line up with TRBD2. Trimming cost V 1 base and J 6 bases; bases outside gene matches: 7. Per germline, CDR1 SGHAT and CDR2 FQNNGV. This CDR3 is 15 amino acids long. The CDR3 DNA reads as TGTGCCAGCAGCTTAGGAGGGACTAGCCTGGGCGAGCAGTACGTC. As protein: CASSLGGTSLGEQYV.

The chain links TRBV27 to TRBJ2-1, with D tentatively TRBD1 (6 bases). V lost 2 bases, J lost 4 bases, and 9 bases lay in between. The CDR3 runs to 14 residues. In germline, CDR1 is MNHEY, CDR2 SMNVEV (reference sequence). The DNA of the CDR3 is TGTGCCAGCAGTTTAGACAGGCCTTACAATGAGCAGTTCTTC. This translates into CASSLDRPYNEQFF.

This clonotype came up a few times. CDR3: CASSFFRGFSTDTQYF. DNA for the CDR3: TGTGCCAGCAGCTTTTTCCGGGGGTTTAGCACAGATACGCAGTATTTT. The chain couples TRBV7-8 to TRBJ2-3, with a weak D call TRBD2 (6 bases). The ends were cut back, 3 bases at V and 0 bases at J, with 13 bases in the middle. The CDR3 is 16 amino acids. Germline lookup yields CDR1 SGHVS and CDR2 FQNEAQ. Full variable domain (rest looked up from reference TRBV7-8 and TRBJ2-3): GAGVSQSPRYKVAKRGQDVALRCDPISGHVSLFWYQQALGQGPEFLTYFQNEAQLDKSGLPSDRFFAERPEGSVSTLKIQRTQQEDSAVYLCASSFFRGFSTDTQYFGPGTRLTVL.

This clonotype was seen at least ten times. The chain recombines TRBV29-1 with TRBJ2-1; no firm D call. This CDR3 is built from 10 residues. The germline CDR1 and CDR2 sequences are SQVTM and ANQGSEA. With 3 bases removed from V and 10 bases from J, the gap between germline ends came to 7 bases. CDR3 bases: TGCAGCGTTGAGTTTGACGAGCAGTTCTTC. Translation: CSVEFDEQFF.

In this sample, this clonotype turned up a few times. The chain uses TRBV7-6 and TRBJ2-2, with TRBD1 identical over 7 bases. Germline V gene lookup returns CDR1 SGHVS and CDR2 FNYEAQ. The CDR3 spans 19 residues. V gave up 6 bases and J gave up 0 bases; unmatched junction bases: 16. The CDR3 sequence: CASRSTGTEKFANTGELFF. For the CDR3, the DNA is TGTGCCAGCAGATCCACCGGGACAGAGAAATTCGCGAACACCGGGGAGCTGTTTTTT.

This clonotype was observed a handful of times. The chain is built from TRBV10-3 and TRBJ1-5; tentatively, D is TRBD1 (5 bases). V lost 6 bases and J lost 3, with 12 bases in between. The CDR3 totals 14 residues. Germline V CDR1 and CDR2: ENHRY, SYGVKD. The CDR3 loop reads CAISGTDFNQPQHF. The CDR3 coding sequence is TGTGCCATCAGCGGGACTGACTTCAATCAGCCCCAGCATTTT.

This clonotype was picked up a small number of times. The chain couples TRBV5-6 to TRBJ2-5; D remains unclear. CDR1 is SGHDT and CDR2 is YYEEEE in the germline V gene. V lost 7 bases and J lost 3, with 10 bases in between. This CDR3 has 12 amino acids. This CDR3 reads CASGPREETQYF. CDR3 DNA: TGTGCCAGCGGGCCCCGCGAAGAGACCCAGTACTTC.

There are a few counts of this clonotype. The chain uses TRBV12-3 or TRBV12-4 and TRBJ2-5; no firm D call. The V end was cut by 3 bases, the J end by 5 bases, with 4 bases between. The CDR3 is 11 residues long. CDR3 protein: CASSFVETQYF. CDR3 in DNA: TGTGCCAGCAGTTTTGTGGAGACCCAGTACTTC.

The CDR3 sequence: CASSLLGSSDTQYF. The CDR3 coding sequence is TGTGCCAGCAGCTTACTGGGTTCATCAGATACGCAGTATTTT. This chain connects TRBV7-8 to TRBJ2-3; unclear D gene. Germline values: CDR1 SGHVS, CDR2 FQNEAQ. The CDR3 contains 14 residues. Trimming shortened V by 2 bases and J by 4 bases, and 10 bases separated the two germline ends.

The V and J genes are TRBV5-1 and TRBJ1-2; 7 bases line up with TRBD1. This CDR3 spans 13 amino acids. Per germline, CDR1 SGHRS and CDR2 YFSETQ. After removal of 4 bases from V and 5 bases from J, the junction contained 5 bases not matched to a gene. The CDR3 protein is CASSSDREYGYTF. The CDR3 DNA follows: TGCGCCAGCAGCAGCGACAGGGAGTATGGCTACACCTTC. Full variable domain (rest looked up from reference TRBV5-1 and TRBJ1-2): KAGVTQTPRYLIKTRGQQVTLSCSPISGHRSVSWYQQTPGQGLQFLFEYFSETQRNKGNFPGRFSGRQFSNSRSEMNVSTLELGDSALYLCASSSDREYGYTFGSGTRLTVV.

The V gene is TRBV7-8, the J gene TRBJ2-2; the match to TRBD2 covers 10 bases. The CDR3 contains 17 residues. CDR1 and CDR2 (germline): SGHVS, FQNEAQ. V was clipped by 1 base and J by 8 bases; unmatched bases: 10. The CDR3 loop is CASSLGASGGLSGELFF. CDR3 coding DNA: TGTGCCAGCAGCTTAGGTGCTAGCGGGGGCCTGTCTGGGGAGCTGTTTTTT.

Of note for this clonotype: An end of the junction does not agree with germline; a read error may underlie this. The rearrangement links TRBV7-9 to TRBJ2-4; 12 bases line up with TRBD2. CDR1 is SEHNR and CDR2 is FQNEAQ in the germline V gene (reference sequence). The CDR3 has 14 amino acids. The chain's CDR3 is CASSLAGGLNIQYF. CDR3 sequence (DNA): TGTGCCAGCAGCCTAGCGGGGGGGTTAAACATTCAGTACTTC.

This clonotype has just a few counts. The chain links TRBV6-1 to TRBJ2-3; 10 bases fit TRBD2. Germline trimming cut 7 bases from V and 6 bases from J; bases unmatched to any gene: 13. This CDR3 contains 16 residues. Germline V gene lookup returns CDR1 MNHNS and CDR2 SASEGT. CDR3 region: CASIHRGSTSGDTQYF. The CDR3 DNA is TGTGCCAGCATCCACAGGGGGTCGACTAGCGGGGATACGCAGTATTTT.

The gene calls are TRBV2 and TRBJ2-7; perhaps TRBD2 as D (6 bases). Germline lookup yields CDR1 SNHLY and CDR2 FYNNEI. The CDR3 contains 15 residues. V lost 6 bases and J 0 bases, leaving 15 bases between the germline ends. CDR3 nucleotide sequence: TGTGCCAGCAGCGACCTGGGACTGGACTCCTACGAGCAGTACGTC. This sequence encodes CASSDLGLDSYEQYV.

This clonotype has more than one count but fewer than ten. This chain joins TRBV9 and TRBJ2-7; D is possibly TRBD2 (5 bases). Deletions cut 0 bases from V and 2 bases from J, with 9 bases between. Germline values: CDR1 SGDLS, CDR2 YYNGEE. The CDR3 covers 14 residues. The CDR3 region is CASSVGGVTYEQYF. The CDR3, as DNA: TGTGCCAGCAGCGTAGGGGGAGTAACCTACGAGCAGTACTTC.

The J gene is TRBJ2-1, the V gene TRBV12-3 or TRBV12-4; D perhaps matches TRBD2 (6 bases). The CDR3 loop spans 16 amino acids. V was trimmed by 1 base and J by 0 bases, leaving 10 bases between them. Written as DNA, the CDR3 is TGTGCCAGCAGTTTAGGGGACTTGGCCTCCTACAATGAGCAGTTCTTC. Its translation: CASSLGDLASYNEQFF.